The text below deals with one T cell receptor beta chain. The antigen is unknown. These data belong to a study of identical twins. Study results and caveats: Twins' excess sharing was less marked for out-of-frame beta sequences.

From the 5' RACE reads, TCRdb called clonotypes with MiXCR, one entry per CDR3 protein. The repertoire holds over 500,000 distinct CDR3 sequences, with 22% as singletons. Germline lookup yields CDR1 SEHNR and CDR2 FQNEAQ (reference sequence). The CDR3 extends over 14 amino acids. V dropped 6 bases and J dropped 0 bases, with 9 bases sitting between them. Separately, the same data were catalogued under a study of T cells expressing NK-cell markers. That study adds: Researchers got TCR beta repertoires out of sorted CD3+CD56+NKG2C+, CD3+CD56+NKG2C- and CD3+CD56-NKG2C+ T cells. The study sequenced eight donors, seven HCMV-seropositive and one seronegative. Of the CD8+ T cell pool in about six donors, roughly 1.0-8% was accounted for by dominant NKG2C+ clonotypes.

Sequenced input: CD4+ T cells sorted from blood. The receptor was isolated from a woman in her late teens or twenties in good health. V and J are TRBV7-9 and TRBJ2-1, with unresolved D. CDR3 residues: CASSSKSSYNEQFF. CDR3 in DNA: TGTGCCAGCAGTTCTAAGAGCTCCTACAATGAGCAGTTCTTC.